Listed below are T cell receptor beta chains from one sample, sequenced in a study of somatic mutations in cytotoxic T cells in rheumatoid arthritis. Clones were sequenced by immunoSEQ multiplex PCR, and TCRdb holds only the in-frame ones, with some missing. Of about 7,000 clones listed, more than 45% were seen once; the top ten hold around 25%. The source material was CD8+ T cells sorted from blood. The receptors derive from a woman in her thirties or forties in good health. Each CDR3 is given with its conserved first and last residue. The D gene is left open where the match is weak. A clone size is listed for some rows: how often the clone was seen (once, few, many), or a class if it is expanded.

d_call | j_call | v_call | clone_size | cdr3_length | cdr3_nt | cdr3_aa
. | TRBJ2-7 | TRBV5-8 | . | 14 | TGTGCCAGCAGGGAGAGGGGCTTCGGGTACGAGCAGTACTTC | CASRERGFGYEQYF
. | TRBJ2-7 | TRBV11-3 | . | 13 | TGTGCCAGCAGCTCCAGGACAGTTTACGAGCAGTACTTC | CASSSRTVYEQYF
TRBD1 | TRBJ2-3 | TRBV7-2 | . | 15 | TGTGCCAGCAGCTCCCGGGACAGGGGCGGGGAAGCGCAGTATTTT | CASSSRDRGGEAQYF
. | TRBJ1-4 | TRBV14 | . | 14 | TGTGCCAGCAGCCAAGATTCTAGTCATGAAAAACTGTTTTTT | CASSQDSSHEKLFF
. | TRBJ2-5 | TRBV7-9 | . | 13 | TGTGCCAGCAGCCCCCCATTCCAAGAGACCCAGTACTTC | CASSPPFQETQYF
. | TRBJ2-2 | TRBV6-4 | . | 12 | TGTGCCAGCAGTGACTTTGGCGGGGAGCTGTTTTTT | CASSDFGGELFF
TRBD1 | TRBJ1-2 | TRBV11-2 | . | 12 | TGTGCCAGCGGTGGGACAGGGCTGGGCTACACCTTC | CASGGTGLGYTF
. | TRBJ2-1 | TRBV7-6 | . | 17 | TGTGCCAGCCGAGCATACCTCAGCGAGGGCTCCTACAATGAGCAGTTCTTC | CASRAYLSEGSYNEQFF
. | TRBJ2-3 | TRBV28 | . | 14 | TGTGCCAGCCGCCTGACGGGGCCTAGGGATACGCAGTATTTT | CASRLTGPRDTQYF
TRBD1 | TRBJ2-5 | TRBV5-1 | . | 15 | TGCGCCAGTTCGGCGGGGACAGGGGGACAAGAGACCCAGTACTTC | CASSAGTGGQETQYF
TRBD2 | TRBJ2-7 | TRBV27 | few | 13 | TGTGCCAGCAGTTTAGGGGGGGACCGCGAGCAGTACTTC | CASSLGGDREQYF
TRBD2 | TRBJ2-1 | TRBV7-8 | . | 15 | TGTGCCAGCAGCTTAAGTGGGCTAGCGGCCAATGAGCAGTTCTTC | CASSLSGLAANEQFF
TRBD2 | TRBJ2-7 | TRBV7-6 | few | 14 | TGTGCCAGCAGCTTAGAAGCGGGGGCTCGTGAGCAGTACTTC | CASSLEAGAREQYF
. | TRBJ1-6 | TRBV2 | once | 19 | TGTGCCAGCAGCCCTTTCAGCCTCATCAGCGTCTTAGGGAATTCACCCCTCCACTTT | CASSPFSLISVLGNSPLHF
. | TRBJ2-1 | TRBV7-9 | . | 13 | TGTGCCAGCAGCTTAGCCGGCGGCGGTGAGCAGTTCTTC | CASSLAGGGEQFF
. | TRBJ2-1 | TRBV5-1 | once | 17 | TGCGCCAGCAGCTTCCACGGGACAAGAAGCTCCTACAATGAGCAGTTCTTC | CASSFHGTRSSYNEQFF
. | TRBJ2-1 | TRBV13 | . | 16 | TGTGCCAGCAATTTAGGGGCCCAAGGGTCCTACAATGAGCAGTTCTTC | CASNLGAQGSYNEQFF
. | TRBJ2-7 | TRBV10-3 | few | 15 | TGTGCCATCAGTGACGGGGCCCAAAGGCCCTACGAGCAGTACTTC | CAISDGAQRPYEQYF
. | TRBJ1-1 | TRBV6-5 | . | 13 | TGTGCCAGCAGTTACAACTTGAACACTGAAGCTTTCTTT | CASSYNLNTEAFF
. | TRBJ1-1 | TRBV5-1 | few | 12 | TGCGCCAGCAGCTCGGGGGGGGCTGAAGCTTTCTTT | CASSSGGAEAFF
TRBD2 | TRBJ2-1 | TRBV27 | . | 14 | TGTGCCAGCACTTTAGCGGGAGGGCCCCATGAGCAGTTCTTC | CASTLAGGPHEQFF
. | TRBJ1-4 | TRBV7-6 | few | 12 | TGTGCCAGCAGCTGGAGAGGGGAAAAACTGTTTTTT | CASSWRGEKLFF
TRBD2 | TRBJ2-3 | TRBV28 | . | 17 | TGTGCCAGCAGACCCCACGGACTAGCGGGTAATACAGATACGCAGTATTTT | CASRPHGLAGNTDTQYF
TRBD2 | TRBJ2-1 | TRBV6-1 | . | 15 | TGTGCCAGCAGTGCCCGGGACTATCCTTACAATGAGCAGTTCTTC | CASSARDYPYNEQFF